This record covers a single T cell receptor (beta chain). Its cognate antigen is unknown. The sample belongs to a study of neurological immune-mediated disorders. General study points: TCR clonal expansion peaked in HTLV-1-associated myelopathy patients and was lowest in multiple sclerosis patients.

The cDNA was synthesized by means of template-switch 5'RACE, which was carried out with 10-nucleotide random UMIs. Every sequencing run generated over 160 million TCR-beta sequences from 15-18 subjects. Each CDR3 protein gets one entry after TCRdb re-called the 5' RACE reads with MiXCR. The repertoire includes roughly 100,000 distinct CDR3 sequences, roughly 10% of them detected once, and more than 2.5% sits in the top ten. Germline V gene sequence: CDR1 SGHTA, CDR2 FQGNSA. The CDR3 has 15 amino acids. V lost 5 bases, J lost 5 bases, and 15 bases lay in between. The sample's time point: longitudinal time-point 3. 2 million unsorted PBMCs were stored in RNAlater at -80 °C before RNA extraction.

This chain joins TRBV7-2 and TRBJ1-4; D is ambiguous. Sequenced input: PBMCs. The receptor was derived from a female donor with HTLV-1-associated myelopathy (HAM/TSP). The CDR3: CASSPRPILNEKLFF. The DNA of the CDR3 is TGTGCCAGCAGCCCCAGACCTATTTTAAATGAAAAACTGTTTTTT.